These 2 T cell receptor beta chains originate from one sample sequenced in a study of T cells in Graves' hyperthyroidism and ophthalmopathy. Amplified TCR beta CDR3 regions derived from RNA transcripts. An initial round of RT-PCR targeting the TCR CDR3 relied on the HTBI primer set. TCRdb re-derived calls from the multiplex PCR reads in MiXCR, one entry per CDR3 protein. The sample lists 75,000 to 100,000 distinct CDR3 sequences; around 40% were seen once. The specimen was peripheral blood or thyroid tissue (not recorded which). These receptors originate from a woman aged 25-40 years with Graves' hyperthyroidism.

This rearrangement joins TRBV6-5 to TRBJ2-7, with D uncertain. The CDR3 has 14 amino acids. The V and J ends lost 4 bases and 4 bases respectively, with 14 bases between them. CDR1 MNHEY and CDR2 SVGAGI come from the germline V gene. The CDR3 coding sequence is TGTGCCAGCAGTTTATCGGATTCTAGATACGAGCAGTACTTC. It translates to CASSLSDSRYEQYF.

This clonotype was detected many times. The V gene is TRBV12-3 or TRBV12-4, the J gene TRBJ1-1; D might be TRBD1 (5 bases). V lost 4 bases and J lost 10, with 19 bases in between. The CDR3 spans 14 residues. CDR3 in DNA: TGTGCCAGCAGTTCCGAGGGAAGGGGCCTAAGAGCTTTCTTT. Translation gives CASSSEGRGLRAFF.